These T cell receptor beta chains were read from a single sample in a study of radiation and T cells in renal cell carcinoma. Sequencing was performed with immunoSEQ multiplex PCR; in TCRdb, only in-frame clones are kept and a portion is missing. The sample consists of 50,000 to 75,000 clones, roughly three quarters of them appearing once. This specimen consisted of blood, obtained from a patient whose treatment included radiotherapy and nephrectomy. The receptors derive from a man between 60 and 75 years old with renal cell carcinoma. The CDR3 runs from the conserved cysteine through the conserved F or W. Each record gives: V gene, J gene, D gene, clone size, CDR3 protein, CDR3 DNA. D genes are given only for firm matches. Rows may omit the clone size; those that give it use once, few, many or a size class.

v_gene: TRBV19
j_gene: TRBJ2-3
d_gene: -
abundance: -
CDR3aa: CASSIGRGLRTDTQYF
CDR3nt: TGTGCCAGTAGTATAGGGCGGGGATTACGCACAGATACGCAGTATTTT

v_gene: TRBV10-3
j_gene: TRBJ1-5
d_gene: -
abundance: -
CDR3aa: CAISGVPPSYSNQPQHF
CDR3nt: TGTGCCATCAGTGGTGTACCACCCAGTTATAGCAATCAGCCCCAGCATTTT

v_gene: TRBV5-1
j_gene: TRBJ1-1
d_gene: -
abundance: few
CDR3aa: CASSQTRNTEAFF
CDR3nt: TGCGCCAGCAGCCAGACTCGGAACACTGAAGCTTTCTTT

v_gene: TRBV15
j_gene: TRBJ2-4
d_gene: -
abundance: -
CDR3aa: CATSREWGNAARKNIQYF
CDR3nt: TGTGCCACCAGCAGAGAATGGGGTAACGCCGCCCGCAAAAACATTCAGTACTTC

v_gene: TRBV6-5
j_gene: TRBJ1-1
d_gene: -
abundance: -
CDR3aa: CASSYQGPTPGAFF
CDR3nt: TGTGCCAGCAGTTACCAGGGGCCGACACCCGGAGCTTTCTTT

v_gene: TRBV29-1
j_gene: TRBJ1-2
d_gene: -
abundance: -
CDR3aa: CSVGGGSGYTF
CDR3nt: TGCAGCGTTGGGGGTGGTAGCGGCTACACCTTC

v_gene: TRBV5-1
j_gene: TRBJ1-2
d_gene: -
abundance: -
CDR3aa: CASSLEAGSTYGYTF
CDR3nt: TGCGCCAGCAGCTTGGAGGCAGGGAGTACCTATGGCTACACCTTC

v_gene: TRBV11-2
j_gene: TRBJ2-1
d_gene: -
abundance: -
CDR3aa: CASSRQKSSYNEQFF
CDR3nt: TGTGCCAGCAGTCGACAGAAGAGCTCCTACAATGAGCAGTTCTTC

v_gene: TRBV5-1
j_gene: TRBJ2-2
d_gene: -
abundance: -
CDR3aa: CASSLDTHPGELFF
CDR3nt: TGCGCCAGCAGCTTGGACACGCACCCGGGGGAGCTGTTTTTT

v_gene: TRBV19
j_gene: TRBJ2-1
d_gene: TRBD2
abundance: -
CDR3aa: CASSILGLAGDNEQFF
CDR3nt: TGTGCCAGTAGTATATTGGGACTAGCGGGGGATAATGAGCAGTTCTTC

v_gene: TRBV29-1
j_gene: TRBJ2-3
d_gene: TRBD2
abundance: -
CDR3aa: CSVEVLAGRDTQYF
CDR3nt: TGCAGCGTTGAAGTACTAGCGGGGAGAGATACGCAGTATTTT

v_gene: TRBV7-2
j_gene: TRBJ2-1
d_gene: TRBD2
abundance: -
CDR3aa: CASSLGPGGRDEQFF
CDR3nt: TGTGCCAGCAGCTTAGGCCCGGGGGGGCGAGATGAGCAGTTCTTC

v_gene: TRBV6-1
j_gene: TRBJ2-2
d_gene: -
abundance: -
CDR3aa: CASILVPNTGELFF
CDR3nt: TGTGCCAGCATTTTAGTCCCTAACACCGGGGAGCTGTTTTTT

v_gene: TRBV7-9
j_gene: TRBJ2-1
d_gene: -
abundance: once
CDR3aa: CATRGERQFF
CDR3nt: TGTGCCACCCGAGGGGAACGGCAGTTCTTC